Listed here is a single T cell receptor (beta chain). Patients at the Seattle site were enrolled during active infection and followed longitudinally. V was trimmed by 7 bases and J by 7 bases, leaving 13 bases between them. Germline V lookup: CDR1 LNHDA, CDR2 SQIVND (reference sequence). The CDR3 length is 12 residues. These data are taken from a study of blood T cell repertoires in COVID-19. Turning to the study itself: COVID-19 samples from acute and convalescent phases originated in the United States, Italy and Spain.

As handled by the study authors: Estimation of nucleated cell counts relied on the amplification of reference gene primers. This table comes from immunoSEQ multiplex PCR, and its TCRdb copy is limited to in-frame clones, with some not included. That table is the source of V, J and clone size, and D and trimming were worked out from the DNA. This table has roughly 240,000 clones, roughly 83% appearing once. The clonotype originates from a woman of 80 years or more with COVID-19, enrolled during active disease. The sequenced sample consisted of peripheral blood. This rearrangement joins TRBV19 to TRBJ2-5; D is unclear. The CDR3 region is CASTPMRWTQYF. CDR3 DNA sequence: TGTGCCAGTACCCCTATGCGGTGGACCCAGTACTTC.